These T cell receptor beta chains were read from a single sample in a study of blood T cell repertoires in COVID-19. The method was immunoSEQ multiplex PCR; TCRdb's version includes in-frame clones alone and lacks a portion of them. The sample contains 200,000 to 250,000 clones, about 80% of which appear only once. The sequenced sample consisted of PBMCs or T cells enriched from blood (not recorded which). These receptors all come from a man between 60 and 70 years old who had recovered from COVID-19. CDR3s include the opening cysteine and the closing phenylalanine or tryptophan. Each record gives: clone size, CDR3 length, D gene, J gene, V gene, CDR3 protein, CDR3 DNA. A D gene is named only where the DNA matches it firmly. Where a row states a size, it is once, few, many or the class of an expanded clone; other rows omit it.

- 16 - TRBJ1-2 TRBV6-6 CASSSPGGAATYGYTF TGTGCCAGCAGCTCCCCGGGGGGCGCAGCAACCTATGGCTACACCTTC
- 14 TRBD1 TRBJ1-2 TRBV7-9 CASSYPGQDYGYTF TGTGCCAGCAGCTACCCCGGACAGGACTATGGCTACACCTTC
many 19 TRBD2 TRBJ2-2 TRBV5-4 CASSLGGLAGTSGTGELFF TGTGCCAGCAGCTTGGGGGGACTAGCGGGGACGTCGGGCACCGGGGAGCTGTTTTTT
few 13 - TRBJ2-7 TRBV18 CASSPSTGYEQYF TGTGCCAGCTCACCGTCGACAGGCTACGAGCAGTACTTC
- 13 - TRBJ1-2 TRBV6-5 CASRSKANYGYTF TGTGCCAGCAGGAGTAAAGCTAACTATGGCTACACCTTC
- 15 TRBD1 TRBJ2-2 TRBV23-1 CASSPETGGPGELFF TGCGCCAGCAGTCCAGAGACAGGGGGGCCCGGGGAGCTGTTTTTT
- 15 - TRBJ2-1 TRBV2 CASSEDRSLYNEQFF TGTGCCAGCAGTGAAGACAGGAGCCTCTACAATGAGCAGTTCTTC
- 13 TRBD1 TRBJ2-5 TRBV5-1 CASSWTGEETQYF TGCGCCAGCAGCTGGACAGGGGAAGAGACCCAGTACTTC
- 16 TRBD1 TRBJ2-1 TRBV3-1/TRBV3-2 CASSQSRDSLYNEQFF TGTGCCAGCAGCCAGAGCCGGGACAGCCTCTACAATGAGCAGTTCTTC
- 14 - TRBJ1-3 TRBV11-3 CASSLGSVQGTIYF TGTGCCAGCAGCTTAGGCAGCGTCCAGGGGACCATATATTTT
- 18 - TRBJ2-2 TRBV18 CASSPRGQGPANTGELFF TGTGCCAGCTCACCACGGGGGCAGGGACCCGCGAACACCGGGGAGCTGTTTTTT
- 16 - TRBJ1-6 TRBV6-2/TRBV6-3 CASSYPPGERNSPLHF TGTGCCAGCAGTTACCCCCCCGGAGAACGAAATTCACCCCTCCACTTT
- 18 TRBD2 TRBJ2-1 TRBV4-3 CASSQDLRTSGSYNEQFF TGCGCCAGCAGCCAAGATCTAAGGACTAGCGGGTCCTACAATGAGCAGTTCTTC
- 13 - TRBJ2-1 TRBV7-6 CASSLEAGNEQFF TGTGCCAGCAGCTTAGAAGCGGGCAATGAGCAGTTCTTC
few 15 - TRBJ1-5 TRBV5-4 CASSKETASNQPQHF TGTGCCAGCAGCAAGGAGACGGCTAGCAATCAGCCCCAGCATTTT
once 16 TRBD1 TRBJ2-3 TRBV5-4 CASSSAGDRVTDTQYF TGTGCCAGCAGCTCGGCCGGGGACAGGGTCACAGATACGCAGTATTTT
once 15 TRBD1 TRBJ1-2 TRBV5-1 CASSRTTGGQYGYTF TGCGCCAGCAGCAGAACGACAGGGGGACAATATGGCTACACCTTC
few 15 TRBD2 TRBJ2-3 TRBV27 CASSLLSGGIDTQYF TGTGCCAGCAGTTTACTTAGCGGGGGTATAGATACGCAGTATTTT
- 16 - TRBJ2-3 TRBV6-5 CASSLRRATRTDTQYF TGTGCCAGCAGTTTGAGGCGGGCAACTCGCACAGATACGCAGTATTTT
- 13 - TRBJ1-1 TRBV10-3 CAMGGGPSTEAFF TGTGCCATGGGCGGGGGGCCTAGCACTGAAGCTTTCTTT